Each of the 29 T cell receptor beta chains below was sequenced from the same sample in a study of regulatory T cells in long-lasting Graves disease. The time point was: newly diagnosed GD, antithyroid drugs for less than 3 months. PBMC-derived RNA was used for the TCR library. Library construction for TCR beta used iRepertoire HTBI primers and Arm-PCR of CDR3 regions. TCRdb re-analysed the multiplex PCR reads in MiXCR, keeping a single row per CDR3 protein. The repertoire consists of around 480,000 distinct CDR3 sequences, with around 15% occurring once and the leading ten covering 20% to 25%. The same sample was also studied in work on T cells in Graves' hyperthyroidism and ophthalmopathy.

The sequencing used peripheral blood mononuclear cells (PBMCs), collected at new diagnosis, from a patient treated with antithyroid drugs. These receptors were obtained from a woman aged 40 to 65 with Graves disease.

The chain carries TRBV6-1 and TRBJ2-7, with D perhaps TRBD1 (6 bases). CDR3 size: 13 residues. Deletions cut 7 bases from V and 4 bases from J, with 14 bases between. Germline CDR1 is MNHNS and CDR2 is SASEGT. The CDR3 sequence is CASTGQEGYEQYF. Written as DNA, the CDR3 is TGTGCCAGCACGGGACAAGAGGGATACGAGCAGTACTTC.

This clonotype was observed a single time. V is TRBV19 and J is TRBJ2-1, with TRBD2 matching over 10 bases. The ends lost 5 bases at V and 7 bases at J; junction bases unmatched: 14. Germline-derived CDR1 and CDR2 are LNHDA and SQIVND (reference sequence). The CDR3 has 17 residues. In DNA form, the CDR3 reads TGTGCCAGTAGTCCCTCCGGTTCGAGCGGGGGGGAAAATGAGCAGTTCTTC. Protein sequence: CASSPSGSSGGENEQFF. Filled out from reference TRBV19 and TRBJ2-1, the complete variable domain reads DGGITQSPKYLFRKEGQNVTLSCEQNLNHDAMYWYRQDPGQGLRLIYYSQIVNDFQKGDIAEGYSVSREKKESFPLTVTSAQKNPTAFYLCASSPSGSSGGENEQFFGPGTRLTVL.

This clonotype was seen at least ten times. V gene TRBV2 combines with J gene TRBJ1-1, with D possibly being TRBD1 (5 bases). The length of the CDR3 is 14 residues. Trimming left V 7 bases short and J 2 bases short, with 14 bases between. CDR1 is SNHLY, CDR2 FYNNEI, per germline. This CDR3 reads CASTLHGGNTEAFF. CDR3 sequence (DNA): TGTGCCAGCACCTTACATGGGGGTAACACTGAAGCTTTCTTT.

This clonotype appeared many times. This rearrangement joins TRBV3-1 to TRBJ2-1; D is ambiguous. This CDR3 has 12 residues. V lost 6 bases to trimming and J lost 5 bases, with 8 bases between them. Germline V gene sequence: CDR1 LGHDT, CDR2 YNNKEL (reference sequence). In DNA form, the CDR3 reads TGTGCCAGCAGGCACAGCGACAATGAGCAGTTCTTC. Translating gives CASRHSDNEQFF.

In its sample, this clonotype was seen many times. This chain joins TRBV28 and TRBJ1-2; 9 bases fit TRBD1. Per the germline V gene, CDR1 is MDHEN and CDR2 is SYDVKM. This CDR3 comprises 13 residues. The trim removed 2 bases at V and 12 bases at J, leaving 7 bases unmatched. The CDR3 sequence: CASSLGTGRLNTF. In DNA, the CDR3 is TGTGCCAGCAGTTTAGGGACAGGGAGGCTAAACACCTTC.

Many counts were recorded for this clonotype. This sequence joins TRBV7-8 and TRBJ2-2; possibly TRBD2 for D (7 bases). Between the trimmed V and J ends, which lost 0 bases and 5 bases, there was a span of 13 bases. The CDR3 is 16 residues long. From germline, CDR1 is SGHVS and CDR2 FQNEAQ. CDR3 sequence reads: CASSLAGGAGTGELFF. CDR3 DNA: TGTGCCAGCAGCTTAGCGGGGGGGGCCGGGACCGGGGAGCTGTTTTTT.

In its sample, this clonotype was seen a few times. The rearrangement joins TRBV5-1 to TRBJ1-5; the D gene is possibly TRBD1 (5 bases). This CDR3 contains 15 residues. Per the germline V gene, CDR1 is SGHRS and CDR2 is YFSETQ. The V and J ends lost 4 bases and 5 bases respectively, with 16 bases between them. The CDR3 nucleotides are TGCGCCAGCAGCGCAAGTCCCGGGGCGGATCAGCCCCAGCATTTT. It codes for CASSASPGADQPQHF.

The chain carries TRBV9 and TRBJ2-3; 8 bases map to TRBD1. Germline V lookup: CDR1 SGDLS, CDR2 YYNGEE. The CDR3 contains 15 residues. With V trimmed by 2 bases and J by 1 base, 3 bases remained unmatched. CDR3 nucleotides: TGTGCCAGCAGCGTTTCAGGGGGCGGCACAGATACGCAGTATTTT. It is translated as CASSVSGGGTDTQYF. The entire variable domain, with the rest obtained from reference TRBV9 and TRBJ2-3, is as follows: DSGVTQTPKHLITATGQRVTLRCSPRSGDLSVYWYQQSLDQGLQFLIQYYNGEERAKGNILERFSAQQFPDLHSELNLSSLELGDSALYFCASSVSGGGTDTQYFGPGTRLTVL.

Note on this clonotype: Without the conserved terminal phenylalanine or tryptophan, this CDR3 likely stems from a read error. The gene calls are TRBV27 and TRBJ2-1, with D perhaps being TRBD1 or TRBD2 (6 bases each). This CDR3 is 15 amino acids long. Trimming removed 5 bases at V and 0 bases at J, with 11 bases between. Germline V gene data show CDR1 as MNHEY and CDR2 as SMNVEV (reference sequence). The CDR3 reads CASSPGAFSYNEQFS. The CDR3, as DNA: TGTGCCAGCAGTCCGGGGGCATTCTCCTACAATGAGCAGTTCTCC.

This clonotype was counted only a few times. The chain combines TRBV30 with TRBJ1-2, with D perhaps matching TRBD1 (5 bases). The CDR3 contains 18 residues. V was clipped by 4 bases and J by 1 base, with 25 bases between them. Germline V CDR1 and CDR2: GTSNPN, SVGIG (reference sequence). This chain's CDR3 is CAWIQRVNPGRFNYGYTF. The CDR3 DNA is TGTGCCTGGATCCAACGGGTTAATCCGGGACGTTTTAACTATGGCTACACCTTC. The full variable domain, rest sourced from reference TRBV30 and TRBJ1-2, is SQTIHQWPATLVQPVGSPLSLECTVEGTSNPNLYWYRQAAGRGLQLLFYSVGIGQISSEVPQNLSASRPQDRQFILSSKKLLLSDSGFYLCAWIQRVNPGRFNYGYTFGSGTRLTVV.

The rearrangement uses TRBV20-1 and TRBJ2-1; possibly TRBD1 for D (6 bases). From germline, CDR1 is DFQATT and CDR2 SNEGSKA (reference sequence). Trimming removed 5 bases at V and 9 bases at J, with 20 bases between. The CDR3 contains 14 residues. As DNA, the CDR3 is TGCAGTGCTCCCGGCAGGACAGTCGGCGCTGAGCAGTTCTTC. It yields the protein CSAPGRTVGAEQFF.

This chain joins TRBV5-1 and TRBJ2-3; 7 positions match TRBD2. The CDR3 consists of 16 residues. The ends lost 7 bases at V and 2 bases at J; junction bases unmatched: 13. CDR1 is SGHRS and CDR2 is YFSETQ in the germline V gene. The CDR3 DNA reads TGCGCCAGCTATTACTTCGCGGGGGATTACACAGATACGCAGTATTTT. Amino acid sequence: CASYYFAGDYTDTQYF. The complete variable domain, with remaining parts taken from reference TRBV5-1 and TRBJ2-3, reads KAGVTQTPRYLIKTRGQQVTLSCSPISGHRSVSWYQQTPGQGLQFLFEYFSETQRNKGNFPGRFSGRQFSNSRSEMNVSTLELGDSALYLCASYYFAGDYTDTQYFGPGTRLTVL.

This clonotype was seen many times. The rearrangement joins TRBV28 to TRBJ2-7; 8 bases map to TRBD1. In germline, CDR1 is MDHEN, CDR2 SYDVKM. J was trimmed by 5 bases and V by 6 bases; bases with no gene match: 12. The CDR3 spans 15 residues. In DNA form, the CDR3 reads TGTGCCAGCAGCCACGAGGGGGACAGGCTCGACGAGCAGTACTTC. Translated, it gives CASSHEGDRLDEQYF.

This clonotype was recorded many times. This sequence joins TRBV28 and TRBJ1-2, with 7 bases matching TRBD1. V shed 3 bases, J shed 4 bases, and the junction held 8 bases outside the gene matches. In germline, CDR1 is MDHEN, CDR2 SYDVKM. CDR3 size: 15 residues. The CDR3 region has the DNA TGTGCCAGCAGTTTCCCCCGGGAGGGGGCCTATGGCTACACCTTC. Translation: CASSFPREGAYGYTF.

This clonotype was counted only a few times. The V call is TRBV18, the J call TRBJ2-5; 9 bases map to TRBD1. The ends lost 4 bases at V and 4 bases at J; junction bases unmatched: 10. This CDR3 is built from 16 residues. CDR1 KGHSH and CDR2 LQKENI come from the germline V gene. In nucleotides, the CDR3 is TGTGCCAGCTCACTACTCTCAACAGGGGGCGCAGAGACCCAGTACTTC. This encodes CASSLLSTGGAETQYF.

This clonotype came up many times. The V gene is TRBV9, the J gene TRBJ2-7, with D perhaps matching TRBD2 (6 bases). There are 15 residues in the CDR3. Germline V gives CDR1 SGDLS, CDR2 YYNGEE. V was trimmed by 0 bases and J by 3 bases, leaving 13 bases between them. CDR3 nucleotides: TGTGCCAGCAGCGTAGCCTCAGGAGCGGGCTACGAGCAGTACTTC. Translated, it gives CASSVASGAGYEQYF.

This clonotype was counted between two and nine times. The CDR3 loop reads CASSFGQGMGNEQFF. In DNA form, the CDR3 reads TGTGCCAGCAGTTTTGGACAGGGGATGGGCAATGAGCAGTTCTTC. The chain uses TRBV27 and TRBJ2-1; TRBD1 agrees at 9 bases. The CDR3 contains 15 residues. V trimming: 3 bases; J trimming: 6 bases; junction bases outside the gene matches: 6. The germline V gene has CDR1 MNHEY and CDR2 SMNVEV (reference sequence).

This clonotype was seen more than once but under ten times. This sequence joins TRBV7-9 and TRBJ2-1, with D possibly being TRBD2 (5 bases). The ends were cut back, 0 bases at V and 6 bases at J, with 12 bases in the middle. Germline V gives CDR1 SEHNR, CDR2 FQNEAQ (reference sequence). The CDR3 sequence is 15 residues long. CDR3 nucleotides: TGTGCCAGCAGCTTAGCGTTTGGTGCGGGCAATGAGCAGTTCTTC. Translated: CASSLAFGAGNEQFF.

This clonotype was observed many times. CDR3 protein: CASSSGSWGDDQPQHF. The CDR3 DNA is TGTGCCAGCAGTTCCGGTTCTTGGGGTGACGATCAGCCCCAGCATTTT. The chain is built from TRBV12-3 or TRBV12-4 and TRBJ1-5, with D unresolved. Trimming removed 4 bases at V and 5 bases at J, with 18 bases between. The CDR3 length is 16 residues.

The table lists this clonotype with many counts. The rearrangement uses TRBV29-1 and TRBJ1-1, with 8 bases matching TRBD1. The V gene's germline CDR1 is SQVTM and CDR2 ANQGSEA. The CDR3 sequence is 12 residues long. The trim removed 6 bases at V and 4 bases at J, leaving 4 bases unmatched. The CDR3 DNA sequence: TGCAGCGTGTACACAGGGGGCACTGAAGCTTTCTTT. It specifies CSVYTGGTEAFF.

This clonotype was recorded at least ten times. This sequence joins TRBV11-3 and TRBJ1-4; D gene unclear. The germline V and J ends were trimmed by 8 bases and 0 bases, with 13 bases remaining between them. Germline loops: CDR1 SGHNT, CDR2 YENEEA. CDR3 length: 15 amino acids. The CDR3 sequence: CASASGDATNEKLFF. The CDR3 DNA follows: TGTGCCAGCGCTAGTGGCGATGCAACTAATGAAAAACTGTTTTTT.

V gene TRBV27 combines with J gene TRBJ1-5, with TRBD1 identical over 8 bases. V lost 4 bases, J lost 9 bases, and 8 bases stayed unmatched. Per germline, CDR1 MNHEY and CDR2 SMNVEV (reference sequence). This CDR3 has 14 residues. The CDR3 spells CASSSDRGEGPQHF. The CDR3 bases are TGTGCCAGCAGTTCTGACAGGGGCGAAGGGCCCCAGCATTTT.

CDR3 in amino acids: CASSLNRIRQGGETQYF. CDR3 DNA sequence: TGTGCCAGCAGTTTAAACCGAATTCGACAGGGCGGGGAGACCCAGTACTTC. The chain employs TRBV27 and TRBJ2-5; TRBD1 matches at 7 bases. The germline V gene has CDR1 MNHEY and CDR2 SMNVEV (reference sequence). There are 17 residues in the CDR3. Trimming removed 2 bases from V and 5 bases from J; junction bases left unmatched: 14.

This clonotype showed up just a few times. The chain recombines TRBV29-1 with TRBJ2-7; the D call may be TRBD1 or TRBD2 (5 bases each). Between the trimmed V and J ends, which lost 4 bases and 0 bases, there was a span of 19 bases. Germline V gene data show CDR1 as SQVTM and CDR2 as ANQGSEA. The CDR3 runs to 16 residues. The DNA of the CDR3 is TGCAGCGTTGTGGGGGTGGCTAGCATTAGCTCCTACGAGCAGTACTTC. Translated, it gives CSVVGVASISSYEQYF.

This chain links TRBV5-1 with TRBJ2-7, with TRBD1 matching 7 bases. V shed 0 bases and J 0 bases; nucleotides not matched to a gene: 6. From germline, CDR1 is SGHRS and CDR2 YFSETQ. The CDR3 extends over 16 amino acids. This chain's CDR3 is CASSLEQGINSYEQYF. Written as DNA, the CDR3 is TGCGCCAGCAGCTTGGAACAGGGGATAAACTCCTACGAGCAGTACTTC.

The table lists this clonotype with many counts. The chain has TRBV3-1 and TRBJ1-1; D is ambiguous. Trimming removed 4 bases at V and 1 base at J, with 13 bases between. Germline-derived CDR1 and CDR2 are LGHDT and YNNKEL (reference sequence). CDR3 length: 15 amino acids. Here the CDR3 reads CASSLTRSGNTEAFF. Written as DNA, the CDR3 is TGTGCCAGCAGCCTTACAAGGAGTGGGAACACTGAAGCTTTCTTT.

On this clonotype itself: Possible read error: a much larger clone is one base away. The rearrangement links TRBV7-9 to TRBJ2-1, with 8 nucleotides matching TRBD1. The CDR3 sequence is 12 residues long. V was clipped by 1 base and J by 15 bases; unmatched bases: 5. Germline values: CDR1 SEHNR, CDR2 FQNEAQ (reference sequence). CDR3 DNA: TGTGCCAGCAGCTTAGAGGACAGGGCTTGGTTCTTC. It codes for CASSLEDRAWFF.

Only a few counts were recorded for this clonotype. The junction and the germline gene differ at one end; a read error may be behind it. The CDR3 loop is CASIGGYSEQFF. In DNA, the CDR3 is TGTGCCAGCATCGGCGGATACAGTGAGCAGTTCTTC. The chain employs TRBV6-1 and TRBJ2-1; no clear D gene. The CDR3 extends over 12 amino acids. Looked up from germline, CDR1 is MNHNS and CDR2 is SASEGT.

The chain combines TRBV9 with TRBJ2-3; D is perhaps TRBD2 (6 bases). CDR1 SGDLS and CDR2 YYNGEE come from the germline V gene. The length of the CDR3 is 15 residues. Trimming cost V 0 bases and J 7 bases, with 15 bases left between them. The CDR3 is CASSVGGTSSNTQYF. In nucleotides, the CDR3 is TGTGCCAGCAGCGTAGGGGGAACTAGCTCCAATACGCAGTATTTT.